The 10 T cell receptor beta chains below all came from one sample that was sequenced in a study of cytomegalovirus exposure and HLA in healthy donors (dated 2017 in TCRdb). Library method: the immunoSEQ multiplex PCR assay. For the multiplex PCR, a mixture combining 60 forward primers for TCR Vbeta segments and 13 reverse primers for TCR Jbeta segments was used. TCRdb limited this immuneACCESS table to in-frame rearrangements with V and J called. A share of clones is missing; checked studies link under half to unresolved V genes, and the rest is unexplained. A total of 110,000 or so clones appear in this sample, about 78% of them only once. About 5.4% of the sample lies in the top ten. Sequencing was performed on PBMCs. All receptors come from a woman in her twenties or thirties in good health and CMV-seropositive.

The chain links TRBV11-1 to TRBJ2-7; D is undetermined. The length of the CDR3 is 12 residues. Germline CDR1 reads SGHAT; CDR2 reads FQDESV (reference sequence). V lost 2 bases, J lost 4 bases, and 6 bases lay in between. This CDR3 reads CASSLLSYEQYF. Here the CDR3 DNA reads TGTGCCAGCAGCTTATTGAGTTACGAGCAGTACTTC.

The chain has TRBV6-5 and TRBJ1-5, with D tentatively TRBD1 (5 bases). Between the trimmed V and J ends, which lost 5 bases and 4 bases, there was a span of 12 bases. The germline V gene has CDR1 MNHEY and CDR2 SVGAGI. The CDR3 contains 14 residues. The CDR3 bases are TGTGCCAGCAGTCCAGACAGCGTAAATCAGCCCCAGCATTTT. It codes for CASSPDSVNQPQHF.

Details on this clone: A junction end diverges from the germline sequence, so it may reflect a read error. This chain joins TRBV7-7 and TRBJ2-2; weak D call: TRBD2 (6 bases). Germline V CDR1 and CDR2: SSHAT, FNYEAQ (reference sequence). The CDR3 sequence is 15 residues long. In nucleotides, the CDR3 is TGTGCTAGCAGCTTGGGACTTGAAGCCTCCGGGGAGCTGTTTTTT. Its protein is CASSLGLEASGELFF.

The sample holds a few counts of this clone. The chain carries TRBV28 and TRBJ2-5, with D maybe TRBD2 (5 bases). Germline V gives CDR1 MDHEN, CDR2 SYDVKM. This CDR3 spans 17 amino acids. Trimming removed 5 bases from V and 2 bases from J, with 21 bases in between. In DNA form, the CDR3 reads TGTGCCAGCAGTCCCCGGACTGGACCGGGTGTACAAGAGACCCAGTACTTC. This translates into CASSPRTGPGVQETQYF.

The chain's CDR3 is CATRGSYNQPQHF. Written as DNA, the CDR3 is TGTGCTACCAGGGGGAGTTACAATCAGCCCCAGCATTTT. The chain has TRBV12-5 and TRBJ1-5; 7 bases are a match to TRBD1. Germline V gene data show CDR1 as LGHNT and CDR2 as FRNRAP. Trimming removed 10 bases from V and 3 bases from J; junction bases left unmatched: 6. The CDR3 is 13 amino acids.

The chain uses TRBV18 and TRBJ1-5; D ambiguous. The CDR3 sequence is 14 residues long. Trimming cost V 1 base and J 5 bases, with 9 bases left between them. Germline lookup yields CDR1 KGHSH and CDR2 LQKENI. CDR3: CASSPLPNHQPQHF. The CDR3, as DNA: TGTGCCAGCTCACCACTTCCTAATCATCAGCCCCAGCATTTT.

J is TRBJ2-2 and V is TRBV9; D call uncertain. The CDR3 sequence is 12 residues long. V was cut by 1 base and J by 7 bases, with 5 bases left in between. Germline V gene sequence: CDR1 SGDLS, CDR2 YYNGEE. The CDR3 spells CASSVNHGELFF. Written as DNA, the CDR3 is TGTGCCAGCAGCGTAAATCACGGGGAGCTGTTTTTT.

The chain employs TRBV6-5 and TRBJ2-3; TRBD2 matches at 8 bases. Looked up from germline, CDR1 is MNHEY and CDR2 is SVGAGI. The CDR3 runs to 15 residues. The V segment lost 0 bases and the J segment 4 bases; nucleotides outside the gene matches: 3. The CDR3 loop is CASSYSEREPDTQYF. The CDR3 DNA reads TGTGCCAGCAGTTACTCGGAGCGGGAGCCAGATACGCAGTATTTT.

The J gene is TRBJ2-1, the V gene TRBV6-4, with TRBD2 as a possible D gene (5 bases). The CDR3 is 12 residues long. The germline V and J ends were trimmed by 4 bases and 10 bases, with 11 bases remaining between them. Germline values: CDR1 MRHNA, CDR2 SNTAGT. The CDR3 nucleotides read TGTGCCAGCAGTGCAACGGGGAGAGAGCAGTTCTTC. It encodes CASSATGREQFF.

The rearrangement links TRBV19 to TRBJ1-6; the D is unclear. The CDR3 runs to 13 residues. Trimming stripped 6 bases from V and 7 bases from J, with 10 bases between. Looked up from germline, CDR1 is LNHDA and CDR2 is SQIVND (reference sequence). CDR3 protein: CASREGLNSPLHF. CDR3 nucleotide sequence: TGTGCCAGTAGGGAGGGATTGAATTCACCCCTCCACTTT.